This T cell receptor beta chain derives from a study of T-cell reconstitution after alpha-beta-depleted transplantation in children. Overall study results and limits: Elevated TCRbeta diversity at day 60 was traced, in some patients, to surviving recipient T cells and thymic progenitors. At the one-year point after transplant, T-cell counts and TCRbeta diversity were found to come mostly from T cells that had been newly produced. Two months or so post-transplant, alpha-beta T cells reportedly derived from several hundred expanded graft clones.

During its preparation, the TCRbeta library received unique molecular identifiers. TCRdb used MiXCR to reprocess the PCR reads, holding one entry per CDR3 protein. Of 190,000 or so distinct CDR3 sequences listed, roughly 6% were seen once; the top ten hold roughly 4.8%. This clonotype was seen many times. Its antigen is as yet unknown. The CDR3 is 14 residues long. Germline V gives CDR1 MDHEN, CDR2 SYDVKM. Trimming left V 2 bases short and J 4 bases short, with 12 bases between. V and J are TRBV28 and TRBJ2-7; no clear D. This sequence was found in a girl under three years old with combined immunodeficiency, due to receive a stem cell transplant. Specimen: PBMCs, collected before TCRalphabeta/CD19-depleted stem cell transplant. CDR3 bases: TGTGCCAGCAGTTTAAGGGCAGGTGCGTACGAGCAGTACTTC. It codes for CASSLRAGAYEQYF.